This T cell receptor beta chain was sequenced in a study of blood T cell repertoires in COVID-19. Study summary: In each case, the material was cDNA or gDNA derived from T cells, B-cell-depleted T cells, or PBMCs.

Only in-frame clones appear in the TCRdb table, and some are missing; sequencing was by immunoSEQ multiplex PCR. The repertoire holds about 120,000 clones, with more than 75% as singletons. V shed 3 bases and J shed 4 bases, with 19 bases lying between them. Germline CDR1 is SGHDT and CDR2 is YYEEEE. This CDR3 contains 16 residues. The sample comprised peripheral blood. The chain combines TRBV5-6 with TRBJ2-5; D might be TRBD2 (7 bases). The TCR originated in a man aged 60 to 75 with acute or convalescent COVID-19. The CDR3 here is CASSYGMGGRRETQYF. The DNA for the CDR3 is TGTGCCAGCAGCTATGGTATGGGGGGGCGTCGAGAGACCCAGTACTTC.